The source of this T cell receptor (beta chain) is a study of shared clonotypes between healthy human individuals. The CDR3 spans 14 residues. The V gene lost 0 bases and the J gene lost 4 bases, with 8 bases spanning the gap. The germline gives CDR1 SGDLS, CDR2 YYNGEE. Original processing notes: Sequence data from immunoSEQ were junction-only and lacked quality scores; consequently, filtering differed. TCRdb's copy holds only in-frame clones and misses some; the assay was immunoSEQ multiplex PCR. Clonal size and the V and J genes are those of that table, whereas D and trimming came from the DNA. The profile shows around 1.5 million clones, 95% to 99% of them singletons.

Sequenced input: naive CD4+ T cells sorted from blood. Subset here: CD45RA+ positively selected. This chain connects TRBV9 to TRBJ2-1, with D uncertain. The sequence was collected from a man in his thirties or forties in good health. The CDR3 region has the DNA TGTGCCAGCAGCGTAGAGGTCAGGTACAATGAGCAGTTCTTC. It yields the protein CASSVEVRYNEQFF.